In this sample, the clone carrying this T cell receptor (beta chain) turned up many times. No antigen is known for it. Progressors' blood was drawn at hyperthyroidism diagnosis, before ophthalmopathy symptoms. Germline V CDR1 and CDR2: GTSNPN, SVGIG (reference sequence). V was shortened by 1 base and J by 5 bases, with 6 bases between the two germline ends. The CDR3 is 11 residues long. This entry is derived from a study of T cells in Graves' hyperthyroidism and ophthalmopathy. Study conclusions and caveats: Among thyroid clonotypes expanded above 0.001, most also appeared in blood. Ophthalmopathy and stable hyperthyroidism were separated by a 13 V-J model.

Authors of the study amplified TCR beta CDR3 regions from RNA transcripts. In the first-round RT-PCR of the TCR CDR3, the HTBI primer set was used. Via MiXCR, TCRdb re-called the multiplex PCR reads, giving one row per CDR3 protein. The sample holds about 380,000 distinct CDR3 sequences; approximately 13% are singletons and the top ten take less than 25%. The receptor's source is a man aged 25 to 45 with Graves' hyperthyroidism that later progressed to Graves' ophthalmopathy. Sequenced input: blood. The chain has TRBV30 and TRBJ2-7, with D possibly TRBD1 on 5 matching bases. CDR3: CAWSEGNEQYF. CDR3 nucleotide sequence: TGTGCCTGGAGTGAGGGGAACGAGCAGTACTTC.